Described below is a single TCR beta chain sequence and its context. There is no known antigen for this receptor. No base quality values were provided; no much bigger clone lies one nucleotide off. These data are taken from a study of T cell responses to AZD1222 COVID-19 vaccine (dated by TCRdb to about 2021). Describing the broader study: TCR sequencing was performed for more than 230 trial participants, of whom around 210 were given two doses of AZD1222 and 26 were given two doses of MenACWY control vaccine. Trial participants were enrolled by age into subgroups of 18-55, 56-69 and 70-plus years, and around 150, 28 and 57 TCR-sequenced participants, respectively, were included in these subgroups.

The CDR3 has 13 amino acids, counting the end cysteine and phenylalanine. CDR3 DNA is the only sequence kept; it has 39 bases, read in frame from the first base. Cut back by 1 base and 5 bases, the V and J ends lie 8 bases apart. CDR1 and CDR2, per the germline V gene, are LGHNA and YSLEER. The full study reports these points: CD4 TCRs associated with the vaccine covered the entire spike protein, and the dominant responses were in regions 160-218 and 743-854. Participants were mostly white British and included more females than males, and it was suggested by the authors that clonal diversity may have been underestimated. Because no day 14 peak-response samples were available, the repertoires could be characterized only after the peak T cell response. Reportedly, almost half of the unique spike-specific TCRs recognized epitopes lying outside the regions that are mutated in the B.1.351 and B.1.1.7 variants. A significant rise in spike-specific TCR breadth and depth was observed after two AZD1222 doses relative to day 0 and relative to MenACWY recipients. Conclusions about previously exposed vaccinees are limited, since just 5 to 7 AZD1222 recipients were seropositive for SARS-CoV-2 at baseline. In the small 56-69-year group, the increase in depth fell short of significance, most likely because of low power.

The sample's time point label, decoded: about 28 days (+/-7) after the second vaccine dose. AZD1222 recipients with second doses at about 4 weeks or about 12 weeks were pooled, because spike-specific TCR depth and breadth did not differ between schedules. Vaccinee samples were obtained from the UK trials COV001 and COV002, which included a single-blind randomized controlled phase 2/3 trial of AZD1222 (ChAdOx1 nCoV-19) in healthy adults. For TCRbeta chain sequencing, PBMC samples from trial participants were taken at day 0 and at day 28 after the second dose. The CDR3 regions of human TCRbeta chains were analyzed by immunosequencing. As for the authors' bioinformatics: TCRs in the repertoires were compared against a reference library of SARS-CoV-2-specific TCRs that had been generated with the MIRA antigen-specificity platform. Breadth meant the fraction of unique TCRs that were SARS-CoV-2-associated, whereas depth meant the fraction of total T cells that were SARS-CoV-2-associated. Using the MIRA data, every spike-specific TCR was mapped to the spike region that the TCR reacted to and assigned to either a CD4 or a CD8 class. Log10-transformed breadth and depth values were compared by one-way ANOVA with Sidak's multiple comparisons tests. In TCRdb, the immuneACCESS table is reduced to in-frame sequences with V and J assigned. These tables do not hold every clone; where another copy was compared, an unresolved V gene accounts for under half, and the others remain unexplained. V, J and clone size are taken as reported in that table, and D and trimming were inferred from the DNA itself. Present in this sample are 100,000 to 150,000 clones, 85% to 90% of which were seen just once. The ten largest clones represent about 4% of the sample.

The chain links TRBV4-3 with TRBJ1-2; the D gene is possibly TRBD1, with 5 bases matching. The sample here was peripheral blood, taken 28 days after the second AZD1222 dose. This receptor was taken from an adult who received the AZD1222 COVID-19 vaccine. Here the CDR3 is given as CASSQGQSYGYTF. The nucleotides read TGCGCCAGCAGCCAAGGACAGTCGTATGGCTACACCTTC.